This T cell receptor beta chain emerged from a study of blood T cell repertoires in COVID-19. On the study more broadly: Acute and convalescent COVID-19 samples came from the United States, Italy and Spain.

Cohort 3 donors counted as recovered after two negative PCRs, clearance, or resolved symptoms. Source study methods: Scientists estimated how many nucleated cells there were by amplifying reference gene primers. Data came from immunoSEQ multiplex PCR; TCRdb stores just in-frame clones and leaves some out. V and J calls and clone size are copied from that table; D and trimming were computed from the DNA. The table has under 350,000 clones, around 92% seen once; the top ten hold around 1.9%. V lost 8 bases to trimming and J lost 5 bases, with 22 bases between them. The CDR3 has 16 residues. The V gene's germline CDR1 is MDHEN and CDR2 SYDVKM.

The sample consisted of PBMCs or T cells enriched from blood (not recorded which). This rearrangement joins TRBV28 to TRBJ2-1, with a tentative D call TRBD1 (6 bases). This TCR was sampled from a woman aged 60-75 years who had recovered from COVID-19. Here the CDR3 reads CASLPSGQNFDNEQFF. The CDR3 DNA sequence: TGTGCCAGCCTACCATCCGGACAGAACTTCGACAATGAGCAGTTCTTC.